The source of this T cell receptor beta chain is a study of T cell clones after liver transplantation. Here immunoSEQ multiplex PCR was the method, and the copy in TCRdb shows in-frame clones only, minus some. The data contain roughly 70,000 clones, 80% of them singletons. A word on this clone: Its antigen is not known.

Per the germline V gene, CDR1 is SGHAT and CDR2 is FQNNGV. V was clipped by 1 base and J by 1 base; unmatched bases: 4. The CDR3 sequence is 16 residues long. General study findings and limits: In 5 of 8 subjects, circulating graft-donor-reactive CD4 TCRbeta sequences fell significantly after transplant. A larger donor-reactive than third-party decline suggested partial antigen-specific deletion. Graft donor-reactive T cells may have migrated into the graft rather than being deleted.

The sample here was CD4+ T cells from blood, taken before liver transplant. The chain employs TRBV11-2 and TRBJ2-5; 9 bases align to TRBD2. This TCR derives from a human donor who received a liver transplant. CDR3 DNA sequence: TGTGCCAGCAGCTTAGGGCGGGAGGGAGTCCAAGAGACCCAGTACTTC. It yields the protein CASSLGREGVQETQYF.